The rows below give T cell receptor beta chains drawn from one sample of a study of CD8 T cells in Susac syndrome. MiXCR was run by TCRdb on the immunoSEQ multiplex PCR reads, yielding one entry per CDR3 protein. The sample lists 200,000 to 250,000 distinct CDR3 sequences, approximately 90% occurring once. Sequencing was performed on CD8+ T cells from PBMCs. The receptors stem from a human donor with multiple sclerosis. Both conserved end residues are part of each CDR3. The order of the fields is clone size, J gene, CDR3 length, V gene, D gene, CDR3 protein, CDR3 DNA. The D gene is left open where the match is weak. Clone size appears in some rows only: once, few, many, or a class for an expanded clone.

>NA|TRBJ2-7|18|TRBV28|NA
CASSLSAGSSATGYEQYF
TGTGCCAGCAGCTTATCGGCAGGGTCATCGGCTACGGGCTACGAGCAGTACTTC
>NA|TRBJ2-1|13|TRBV19|TRBD1
CAAGQGYKNEQFF
TGTGCCGCGGGACAGGGTTATAAAAATGAGCAGTTCTTC
>NA|TRBJ2-1|15|TRBV9|TRBD1
CASSVAGQGFNEQFF
TGTGCCAGCAGCGTTGCGGGACAGGGTTTTAATGAGCAGTTCTTC
>NA|TRBJ2-7|15|TRBV20-1|TRBD2
CSARDDLAGDYEQYF
TGCAGTGCTAGAGATGATCTAGCGGGAGACTACGAGCAGTACTTC
>NA|TRBJ2-2|15|TRBV13|NA
CASSPGPWSTGELFF
TGTGCCAGCAGCCCCGGGCCCTGGAGCACCGGGGAGCTGTTTTTT
>once|TRBJ1-2|12|TRBV30|TRBD1
CAWNTGAYGYTF
TGTGCCTGGAATACAGGGGCTTATGGCTACACCTTC
>once|TRBJ2-5|17|TRBV7-9|TRBD2
CASSSAGTSGVEETQYF
TGTGCCAGCAGCTCGGCCGGGACTAGCGGGGTAGAAGAGACCCAGTACTTC
>NA|TRBJ2-1|15|TRBV18|NA
CASSPVGGRYNEQFF
TGTGCCAGCTCACCGGTGGGGGGCCGTTACAATGAGCAGTTCTTC
>NA|TRBJ1-1|14|TRBV27|NA
CASSLWNMNTEAFF
TGTGCCAGCAGTTTATGGAATATGAACACTGAAGCTTTCTTT
>NA|TRBJ2-2|15|TRBV27|NA
CASSFTAGNTGELFF
TGTGCCAGCAGTTTTACGGCTGGGAACACCGGGGAGCTGTTTTTT
>NA|TRBJ1-2|15|TRBV7-9|NA
CASSPSGGGQGGYTF
TGTGCCAGCAGCCCTTCGGGTGGGGGGCAAGGTGGCTACACCTTC
>NA|TRBJ2-2|13|TRBV9|TRBD1
CASRNRGTGELFF
TGTGCCTCAAGAAACAGGGGAACCGGGGAGCTGTTTTTT
>NA|TRBJ2-5|13|TRBV10-1|NA
CASSGDNGETQYF
TGCGCCAGCAGTGGAGACAACGGGGAGACCCAGTACTTC
>NA|TRBJ2-1|16|TRBV4-1|NA
CASSQVSSAEGNEQFF
TGCGCCAGCAGCCAAGTGAGTAGCGCGGAGGGCAATGAGCAGTTCTTC
>NA|TRBJ1-2|14|TRBV5-6|TRBD1
CASSLPGTAYGYTF
TGTGCCAGCAGCTTGCCCGGGACAGCGTATGGCTACACCTTC
>NA|TRBJ2-1|16|TRBV2|TRBD1
CASSSTGREVFGEQFF
TGTGCCAGCAGCTCGACAGGGCGTGAGGTTTTTGGTGAGCAGTTCTTC
>NA|TRBJ2-7|12|TRBV11-2|NA
CASSTVGGEQYF
TGTGCCAGCAGCACGGTAGGTGGCGAGCAGTACTTC
>NA|TRBJ2-3|16|TRBV10-3|NA
CAISVHPGAITDTQYF
TGTGCCATCAGTGTCCACCCGGGAGCCATCACAGATACGCAGTATTTT
>NA|TRBJ1-2|14|TRBV20-1|NA
CSAYVGIRNYGYTF
TGCAGTGCTTACGTAGGGATTAGGAACTATGGCTACACCTTC
>NA|TRBJ2-3|15|TRBV19|TRBD2
CASSPLADYTDTQYF
TGTGCCAGTAGTCCTCTAGCGGACTACACAGATACGCAGTATTTT
>NA|TRBJ2-7|15|TRBV7-9|NA
CASSPTSLDPYEQYF
TGTGCCAGCAGTCCGACTAGTCTCGATCCCTACGAGCAGTACTTC
>NA|TRBJ1-5|13|TRBV7-8|NA
CASSSQGYQPQHF
TGTGCCAGCAGCTCACAGGGTTATCAGCCCCAGCATTTT
>NA|TRBJ2-3|15|TRBV20-1|NA
CSARQGWTSTDTQYF
TGCAGTGCTAGACAGGGGTGGACTAGCACAGATACGCAGTATTTT
>NA|TRBJ1-1|15|TRBV27|NA
CASSLYYGLNTEAFF
TGTGCCAGCAGTTTATATTACGGGCTGAACACTGAAGCTTTCTTT
>few|TRBJ2-7|14|TRBV4-1|NA
CASSQQGATYEQYF
TGCGCCAGCAGCCAGCAAGGGGCCACCTACGAGCAGTACTTC
>NA|TRBJ2-1|21|TRBV2|TRBD2
CASRATGGEREYTPPTDEQFF
TGTGCCAGCAGGGCCACCGGCGGTGAGCGGGAGTATACCCCCCCAACGGATGAGCAGTTCTTC
>NA|TRBJ2-1|11|TRBV11-2|NA
CASSPPNEQFF
TGTGCCAGCAGCCCGCCTAATGAGCAGTTCTTC
>few|TRBJ2-7|15|TRBV7-9|TRBD2
CASSHGLAETYEQYF
TGTGCCAGCAGCCACGGACTAGCCGAAACCTACGAGCAGTACTTC
>NA|TRBJ2-2|15|TRBV28|TRBD2
CASSLYSGGTGELFF
TGTGCCAGCAGTTTATATAGCGGGGGGACCGGGGAGCTGTTTTTT
>NA|TRBJ2-7|17|TRBV20-1|NA
CSARTEGETGFSYEQYF
TGCAGTGCTAGAACCGAGGGTGAAACAGGGTTCTCCTACGAGCAGTACTTC
>NA|TRBJ1-4|17|TRBV5-6|NA
CASSVLGALATNEKLFF
TGTGCCAGCAGCGTCCTGGGGGCCCTTGCAACTAATGAAAAACTGTTTTTT
>NA|TRBJ2-3|15|TRBV10-3|NA
CAISGGASGTDTQYF
TGTGCCATCAGTGGGGGAGCGTCAGGCACAGATACGCAGTATTTT
>NA|TRBJ1-5|14|TRBV6-6|NA
CASSYEGYNQPQHF
TGTGCCAGCAGTTACGAGGGGTACAATCAGCCCCAGCATTTT
>NA|TRBJ2-6|15|TRBV27|NA
CASSLSSLGANVLTF
TGTGCCAGCAGTTTAAGCTCTCTAGGGGCCAACGTCCTGACTTTC
>NA|TRBJ1-3|14|TRBV20-1|NA
CSARKGFSGNTIYF
TGCAGTGCTAGGAAGGGCTTCTCTGGAAACACCATATATTTT
>NA|TRBJ1-3|16|TRBV7-9|NA
CASSAQTTGPGNTIYF
TGTGCCAGCAGCGCACAAACAACGGGCCCTGGAAACACCATATATTTT
>few|TRBJ2-6|14|TRBV27|NA
CASSPTLRANVLTF
TGTGCCAGCAGTCCTACCCTTAGGGCCAACGTCCTGACTTTC